The clone carrying this TCR beta chain has only a few counts. Its antigen is unidentified. The data derive from a study of post-analysis software for immune sequencing data. Looking at the study overall: The disease courses covered relapsing-remitting, secondary progressive and progressive-relapsing multiple sclerosis. Study results and caveats: Versus controls, multiple sclerosis patients showed significantly lower diversity (normalized Chao1). Samples prepared in the same batch strongly co-clustered by F measure. Patients carried roughly 5 TRBV segments more frequently than controls did, and TRBV5-6, TRBV5-1 and TRBV20-1 were among them.

Germline assignment: CDR1 DFQATT and CDR2 SNEGSKA (reference sequence). This CDR3 comprises 16 residues. The V and J ends lost 4 bases and 2 bases, in that order; junction bases with no gene match: 8. Unique molecular identifiers were present in the TCR beta cDNA libraries. The yield from roughly 1 to 10 million T cells was approximately 500,000 cDNA molecules in total. TCRdb called the PCR reads again in MiXCR, with one record for every CDR3 protein. The profile shows about 800,000 distinct CDR3 sequences, approximately 30% of them singletons. The sequenced sample consisted of blood. This chain uses TRBV20-1 with TRBJ2-3; 11 bases are shared with TRBD2. The clonotype comes from a girl aged 5-17 years with multiple sclerosis. As DNA, the CDR3 is TGCAGTGCTAATAGCGGGGGGGCCGAGCACACAGATACGCAGTATTTT. Translation: CSANSGGAEHTDTQYF.